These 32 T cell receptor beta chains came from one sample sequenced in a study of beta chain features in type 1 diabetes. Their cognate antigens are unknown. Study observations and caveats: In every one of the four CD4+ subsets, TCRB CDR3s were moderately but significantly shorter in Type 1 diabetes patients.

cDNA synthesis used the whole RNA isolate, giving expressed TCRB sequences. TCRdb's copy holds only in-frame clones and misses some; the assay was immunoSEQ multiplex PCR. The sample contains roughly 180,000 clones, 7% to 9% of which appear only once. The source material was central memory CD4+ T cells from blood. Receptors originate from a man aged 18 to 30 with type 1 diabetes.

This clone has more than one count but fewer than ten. For the CDR3, the DNA is TGTGCCAGCAGTTCGGGACAGACTAACTATGGCTACACCTTC. Its translation: CASSSGQTNYGYTF. The chain is built from TRBV28 and TRBJ1-2; 7 bases match TRBD1. The CDR3 covers 14 residues. With 4 bases clipped from V and 0 bases from J, the junction kept 2 bases outside the gene matches. CDR1 is MDHEN, CDR2 SYDVKM, per germline.

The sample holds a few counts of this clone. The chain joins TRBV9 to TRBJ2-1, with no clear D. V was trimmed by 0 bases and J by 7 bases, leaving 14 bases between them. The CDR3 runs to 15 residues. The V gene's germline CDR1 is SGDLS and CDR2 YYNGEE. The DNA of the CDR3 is TGTGCCAGCAGCGTAGAACGTCACCTGGAGAATGAGCAGTTCTTC. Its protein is CASSVERHLENEQFF. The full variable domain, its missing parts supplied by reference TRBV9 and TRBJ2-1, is DSGVTQTPKHLITATGQRVTLRCSPRSGDLSVYWYQQSLDQGLQFLIQYYNGEERAKGNILERFSAQQFPDLHSELNLSSLELGDSALYFCASSVERHLENEQFFGPGTRLTVL.

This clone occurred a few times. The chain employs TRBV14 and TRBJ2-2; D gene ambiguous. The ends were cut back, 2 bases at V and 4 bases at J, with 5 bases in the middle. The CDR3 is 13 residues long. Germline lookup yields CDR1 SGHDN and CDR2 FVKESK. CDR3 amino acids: CASSQQFTGELFF. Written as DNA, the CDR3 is TGTGCCAGCAGCCAACAGTTCACCGGGGAGCTGTTTTTT.

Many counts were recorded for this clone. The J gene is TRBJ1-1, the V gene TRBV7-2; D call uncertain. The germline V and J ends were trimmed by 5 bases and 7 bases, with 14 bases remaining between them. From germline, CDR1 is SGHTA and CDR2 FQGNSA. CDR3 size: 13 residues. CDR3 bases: TGTGCCAGCAGCCCCCGCCGAGAGGGTGAAGCTTTCTTT. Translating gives CASSPRREGEAFF.

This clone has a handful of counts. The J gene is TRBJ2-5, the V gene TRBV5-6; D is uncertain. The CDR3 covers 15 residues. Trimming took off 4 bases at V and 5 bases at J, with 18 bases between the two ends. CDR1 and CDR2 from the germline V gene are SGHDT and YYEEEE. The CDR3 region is CASSIVTQPTETQYF. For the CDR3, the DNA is TGTGCCAGCAGCATAGTGACACAGCCTACGGAGACCCAGTACTTC.

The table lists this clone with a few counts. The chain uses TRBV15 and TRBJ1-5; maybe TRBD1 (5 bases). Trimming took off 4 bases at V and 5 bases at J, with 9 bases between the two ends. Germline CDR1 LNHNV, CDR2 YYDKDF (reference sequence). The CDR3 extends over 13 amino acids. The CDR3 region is CATSKDIHQPQHF. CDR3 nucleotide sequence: TGTGCCACCAGCAAGGACATACATCAGCCCCAGCATTTT.

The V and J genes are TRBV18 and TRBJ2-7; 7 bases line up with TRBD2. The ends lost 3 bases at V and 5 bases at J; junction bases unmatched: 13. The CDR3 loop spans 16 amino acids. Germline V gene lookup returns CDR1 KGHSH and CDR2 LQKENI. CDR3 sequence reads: CASSPGLFQGLNEQYF. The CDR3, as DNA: TGTGCCAGCTCACCTGGGCTTTTCCAGGGACTAAACGAGCAGTACTTC.

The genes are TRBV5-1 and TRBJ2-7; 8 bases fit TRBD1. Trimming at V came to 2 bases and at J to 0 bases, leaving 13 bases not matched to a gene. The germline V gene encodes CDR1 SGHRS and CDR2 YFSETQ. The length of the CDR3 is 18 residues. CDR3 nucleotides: TGCGCCAGCAGCTTTAAGGGAACGACAGGGGACTTCTCCTACGAGCAGTACTTC. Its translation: CASSFKGTTGDFSYEQYF.

CDR3 coding DNA: TGTGCCAGCAGCCTGGGACTAGCGGGGTCCTACGAGCAGTACTTC. This codes for CASSLGLAGSYEQYF. The chain uses TRBV25-1 and TRBJ2-7, with TRBD2 matching over 13 bases. In germline, CDR1 is MGHDK, CDR2 SYGVNS. V lost 6 bases to trimming and J lost 1 base; unmatched junction nucleotides: 3. The CDR3 extends over 15 amino acids.

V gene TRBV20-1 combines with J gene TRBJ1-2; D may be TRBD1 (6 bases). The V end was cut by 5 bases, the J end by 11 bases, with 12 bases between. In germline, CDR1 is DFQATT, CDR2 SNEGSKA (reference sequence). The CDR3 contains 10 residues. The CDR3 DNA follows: TGCAGTGCTGGTAACAGGGAGTACACCTTC. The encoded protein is CSAGNREYTF.

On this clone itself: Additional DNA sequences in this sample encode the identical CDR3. Here the CDR3 DNA reads TGCGCCAGCAGCTTGGGACAGGCGGGTCAGCCCCAGCATTTT. Translation gives CASSLGQAGQPQHF. The chain is built from TRBV5-1 and TRBJ1-5, with D perhaps TRBD1 (6 bases). Looked up from germline, CDR1 is SGHRS and CDR2 is YFSETQ. Trimming removed 0 bases at V and 6 bases at J, with 10 bases between. The CDR3 spans 14 residues.

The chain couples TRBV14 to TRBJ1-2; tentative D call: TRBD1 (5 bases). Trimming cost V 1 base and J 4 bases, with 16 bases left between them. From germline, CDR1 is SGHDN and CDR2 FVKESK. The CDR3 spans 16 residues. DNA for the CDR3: TGTGCCAGCAGCCAAGTGGCTGGAGACAGTGGCTATGGCTACACCTTC. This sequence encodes CASSQVAGDSGYGYTF.

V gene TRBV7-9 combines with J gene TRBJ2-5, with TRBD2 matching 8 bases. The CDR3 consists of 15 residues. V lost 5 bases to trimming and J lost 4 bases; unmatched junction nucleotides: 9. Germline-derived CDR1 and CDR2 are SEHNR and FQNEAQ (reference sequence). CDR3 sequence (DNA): TGTGCCAGCAGCCTCAATGCGGGGGGCTTAGAGACCCAGTACTTC. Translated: CASSLNAGGLETQYF.

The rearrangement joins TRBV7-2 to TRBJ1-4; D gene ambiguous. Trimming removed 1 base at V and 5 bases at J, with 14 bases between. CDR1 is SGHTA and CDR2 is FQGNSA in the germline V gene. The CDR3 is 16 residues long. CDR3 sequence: CASSLGQVVGNEKLFF. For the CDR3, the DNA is TGTGCCAGCAGCTTAGGCCAGGTGGTTGGAAATGAAAAACTGTTTTTT.

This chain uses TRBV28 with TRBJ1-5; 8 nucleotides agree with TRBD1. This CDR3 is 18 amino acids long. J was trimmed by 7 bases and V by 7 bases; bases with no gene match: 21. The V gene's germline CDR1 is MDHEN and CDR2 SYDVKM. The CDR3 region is CASTPSVKSGGRGQPQHF. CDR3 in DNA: TGTGCCAGCACCCCCTCCGTTAAGTCAGGGGGCAGGGGACAGCCCCAGCATTTT.

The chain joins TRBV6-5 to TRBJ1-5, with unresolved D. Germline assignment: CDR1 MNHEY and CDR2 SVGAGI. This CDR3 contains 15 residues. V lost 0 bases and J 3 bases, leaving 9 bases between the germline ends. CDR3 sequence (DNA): TGTGCCAGCAGTTACTCGAGGCAGTCCAATCAGCCCCAGCATTTT. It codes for CASSYSRQSNQPQHF.

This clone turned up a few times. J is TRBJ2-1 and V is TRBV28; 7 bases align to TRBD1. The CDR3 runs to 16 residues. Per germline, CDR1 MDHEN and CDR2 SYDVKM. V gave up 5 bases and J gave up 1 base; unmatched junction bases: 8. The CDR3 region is CASSRQGTESYNEQFF. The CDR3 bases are TGTGCCAGCAGTCGACAGGGTACGGAATCCTACAATGAGCAGTTCTTC.

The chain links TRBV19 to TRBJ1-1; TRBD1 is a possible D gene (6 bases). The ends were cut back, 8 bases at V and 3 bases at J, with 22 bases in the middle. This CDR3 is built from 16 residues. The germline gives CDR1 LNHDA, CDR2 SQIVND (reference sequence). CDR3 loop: CASPAGAGWKDTEAFF. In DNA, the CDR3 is TGTGCCAGTCCGGCAGGGGCAGGGTGGAAAGACACTGAAGCTTTCTTT.

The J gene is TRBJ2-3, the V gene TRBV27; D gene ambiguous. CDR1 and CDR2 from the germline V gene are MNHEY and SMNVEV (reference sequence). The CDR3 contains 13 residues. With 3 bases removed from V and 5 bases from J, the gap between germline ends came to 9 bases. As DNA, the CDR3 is TGTGCCAGCAGTTTTACCTGGAGAGATACGCAGTATTTT. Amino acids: CASSFTWRDTQYF.

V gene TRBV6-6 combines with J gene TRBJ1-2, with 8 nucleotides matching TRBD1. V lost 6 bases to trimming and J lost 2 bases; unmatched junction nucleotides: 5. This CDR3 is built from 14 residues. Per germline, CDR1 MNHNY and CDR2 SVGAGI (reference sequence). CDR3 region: CASRTGQGNYGYTF. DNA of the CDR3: TGTGCCAGCAGAACCGGACAGGGCAACTATGGCTACACCTTC.

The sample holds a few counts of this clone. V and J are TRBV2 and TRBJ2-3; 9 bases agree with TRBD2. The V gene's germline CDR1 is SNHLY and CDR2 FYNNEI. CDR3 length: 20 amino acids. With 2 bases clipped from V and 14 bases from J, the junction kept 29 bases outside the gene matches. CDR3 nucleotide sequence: TGTGCCAGCAGTGAAATTGGGAGGAGACTAGCGGAATCGAAACAGATTAACCGGTATTTT. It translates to CASSEIGRRLAESKQINRYF.

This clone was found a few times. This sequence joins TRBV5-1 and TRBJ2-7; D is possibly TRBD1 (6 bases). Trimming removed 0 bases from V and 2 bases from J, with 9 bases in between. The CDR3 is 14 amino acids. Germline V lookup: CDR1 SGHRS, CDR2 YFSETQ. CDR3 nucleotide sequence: TGCGCCAGCAGCTTGGTGGCAGGGGCCTACGAGCAGTACTTC. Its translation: CASSLVAGAYEQYF.

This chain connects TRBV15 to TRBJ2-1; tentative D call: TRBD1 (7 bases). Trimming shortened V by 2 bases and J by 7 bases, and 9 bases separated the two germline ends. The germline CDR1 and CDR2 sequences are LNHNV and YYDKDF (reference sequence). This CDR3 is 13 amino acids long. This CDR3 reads CATSRQGGNEQFF. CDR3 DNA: TGTGCCACCAGCAGACAGGGGGGTAATGAGCAGTTCTTC.

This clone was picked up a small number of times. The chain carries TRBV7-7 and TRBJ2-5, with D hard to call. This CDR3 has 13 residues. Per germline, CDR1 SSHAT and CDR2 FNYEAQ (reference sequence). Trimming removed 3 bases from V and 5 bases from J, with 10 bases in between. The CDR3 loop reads CASSFSGQETQYF. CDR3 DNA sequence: TGTGCCAGCAGCTTTTCAGGCCAGGAGACCCAGTACTTC.

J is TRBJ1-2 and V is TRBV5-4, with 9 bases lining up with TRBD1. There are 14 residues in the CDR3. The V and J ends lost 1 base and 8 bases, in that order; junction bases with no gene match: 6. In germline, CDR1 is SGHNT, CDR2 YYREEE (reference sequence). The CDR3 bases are TGTGCCAGCAGCTTGTCCAGGACAGGGGCGGGCTACACCTTC. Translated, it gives CASSLSRTGAGYTF.

CDR3 amino acids: CASSPAGLAEYNEQFF. The DNA of the CDR3 is TGTGCCAGCAGTCCCGCGGGACTAGCGGAATACAATGAGCAGTTCTTC. The chain joins TRBV28 to TRBJ2-1; 11 nucleotides match TRBD2. Germline-derived CDR1 and CDR2 are MDHEN and SYDVKM. The CDR3 is 16 amino acids. V shed 5 bases, J shed 4 bases, and the junction held 7 bases outside the gene matches.

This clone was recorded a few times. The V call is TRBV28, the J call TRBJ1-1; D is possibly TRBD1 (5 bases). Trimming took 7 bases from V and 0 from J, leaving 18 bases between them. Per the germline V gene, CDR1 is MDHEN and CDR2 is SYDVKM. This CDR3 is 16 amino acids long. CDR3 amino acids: CASTPHGGLMNTEAFF. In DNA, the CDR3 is TGTGCCAGCACCCCCCACGGGGGACTCATGAACACTGAAGCTTTCTTT. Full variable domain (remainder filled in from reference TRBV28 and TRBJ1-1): DVKVTQSSRYLVKRTGEKVFLECVQDMDHENMFWYRQDPGLGLRLIYFSYDVKMKEKGDIPEGYSVSREKKERFSLILESASTNQTSMYLCASTPHGGLMNTEAFFGQGTRLTVV.

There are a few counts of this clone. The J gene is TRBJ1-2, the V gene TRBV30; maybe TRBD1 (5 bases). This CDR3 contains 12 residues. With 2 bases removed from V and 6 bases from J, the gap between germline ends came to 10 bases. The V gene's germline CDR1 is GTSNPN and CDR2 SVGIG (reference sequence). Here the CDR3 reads CAWSPGGDGYTF. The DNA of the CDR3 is TGTGCCTGGAGTCCTGGGGGGGATGGCTACACCTTC.

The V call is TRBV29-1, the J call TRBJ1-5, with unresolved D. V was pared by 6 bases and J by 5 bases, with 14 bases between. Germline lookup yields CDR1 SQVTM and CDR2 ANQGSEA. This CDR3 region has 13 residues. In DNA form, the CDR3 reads TGCAGCGTCCTCGCGGGTTCGGATCAGCCCCAGCATTTT. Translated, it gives CSVLAGSDQPQHF.

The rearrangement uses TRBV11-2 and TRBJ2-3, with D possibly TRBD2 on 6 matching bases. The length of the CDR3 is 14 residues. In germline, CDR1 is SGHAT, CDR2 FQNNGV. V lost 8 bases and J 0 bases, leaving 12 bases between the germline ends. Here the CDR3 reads CASAWDSSTDTQYF. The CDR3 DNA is TGTGCCAGCGCCTGGGACTCCAGCACAGATACGCAGTATTTT.

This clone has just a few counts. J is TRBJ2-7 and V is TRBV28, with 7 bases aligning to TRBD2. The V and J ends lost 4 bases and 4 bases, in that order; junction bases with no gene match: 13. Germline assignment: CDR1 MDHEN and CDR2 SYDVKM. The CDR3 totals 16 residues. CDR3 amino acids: CASSSPAQGGVYEQYF. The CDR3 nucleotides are TGTGCCAGCAGTTCCCCCGCCCAGGGAGGGGTTTACGAGCAGTACTTC.

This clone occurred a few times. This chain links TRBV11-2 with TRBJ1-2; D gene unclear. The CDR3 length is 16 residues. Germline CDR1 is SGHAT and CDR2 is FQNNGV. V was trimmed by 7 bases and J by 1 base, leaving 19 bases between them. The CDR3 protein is CASTLTDGRDNYGYTF. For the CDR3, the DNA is TGTGCCAGCACCCTAACCGATGGACGGGATAACTATGGCTACACCTTC. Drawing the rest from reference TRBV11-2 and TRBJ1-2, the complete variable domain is EAGVAQSPRYKIIEKRQSVAFWCNPISGHATLYWYQQILGQGPKLLIQFQNNGVVDDSQLPKDRFSAERLKGVDSTLKIQPAKLEDSAVYLCASTLTDGRDNYGYTFGSGTRLTVV.